Below, 13 T cell receptor beta chains from the same sample are listed, as sequenced in a study of PD-1 blockade in classical Hodgkin lymphoma. Every single patient, without exception, relapsed after autologous stem cell transplantation, and brentuximab vedotin exposure varied. Measured with immunoSEQ multiplex PCR; TCRdb has only the in-frame clones, and not every one. The table has 47,000 or so clones, around 70% seen once. The material sequenced was peripheral blood mononuclear cells (PBMCs), taken at baseline. These receptors were obtained from a human donor with classical Hodgkin lymphoma.

This rearrangement joins TRBV19 to TRBJ2-3; D possibly corresponds to TRBD2 (6 bases). The V gene's germline CDR1 is LNHDA and CDR2 SQIVND (reference sequence). The length of the CDR3 is 16 residues. Trimming shortened V by 2 bases and J by 0 bases, and 12 bases separated the two germline ends. The CDR3 bases are TGTGCCAGTAGTATACTAGGCGGGGCTAGCACAGATACGCAGTATTTT. This translates into CASSILGGASTDTQYF. Drawing the rest from reference TRBV19 and TRBJ2-3, the complete variable domain is DGGITQSPKYLFRKEGQNVTLSCEQNLNHDAMYWYRQDPGQGLRLIYYSQIVNDFQKGDIAEGYSVSREKKESFPLTVTSAQKNPTAFYLCASSILGGASTDTQYFGPGTRLTVL.

The V call is TRBV19, the J call TRBJ1-4; D is ambiguous. The CDR3 is made up of 13 amino acids. Trimming pared 5 bases from V and 5 bases from J, leaving 9 bases between. Germline V gene data show CDR1 as LNHDA and CDR2 as SQIVND (reference sequence). The CDR3: CASSSTENEKLFF. The CDR3 nucleotides are TGTGCCAGTAGTTCGACTGAGAATGAAAAACTGTTTTTT.

The chain uses TRBV15 and TRBJ1-2; 9 nucleotides align to TRBD1. Germline CDR1 and CDR2: LNHNV and YYDKDF (reference sequence). The CDR3 extends over 14 amino acids. V was clipped by 4 bases and J by 7 bases; unmatched bases: 7. Here the CDR3 reads CATSMDRGPGGYTF. The CDR3 DNA sequence: TGTGCCACCAGCATGGACAGGGGACCGGGTGGCTACACCTTC. The whole variable domain, remainder taken from reference TRBV15 and TRBJ1-2, is DAMVIQNPRYQVTQFGKPVTLSCSQTLNHNVMYWYQQKSSQAPKLLFHYYDKDFNNEADTPDNFQSRRPNTSFCFLDIRSPGLGDTAMYLCATSMDRGPGGYTFGSGTRLTVV.

V gene TRBV5-4 combines with J gene TRBJ2-2; D possibly corresponds to TRBD2 (6 bases). Germline V gives CDR1 SGHNT, CDR2 YYREEE (reference sequence). CDR3 length: 15 residues. V was clipped by 0 bases and J by 10 bases, with 16 bases between them. Here the CDR3 DNA reads TGTGCCAGCAGCTTGGACGGGAGTGGGATCGCGGAGCTGTTTTTT. It translates to CASSLDGSGIAELFF.

The chain carries TRBV11-2 and TRBJ2-5, with no clear D. The CDR3 consists of 15 residues. Germline CDR1 and CDR2: SGHAT and FQNNGV. V lost 1 base, J lost 2 bases, and 11 bases lay in between. CDR3 sequence (DNA): TGTGCCAGCAGCTTAGTGGGCCCGGCACAAGAGACCCAGTACTTC. It codes for CASSLVGPAQETQYF.

This clone was recorded once. The chain combines TRBV7-6 with TRBJ2-2, with D perhaps TRBD1 (6 bases). CDR3 length: 14 residues. Trimming pared 4 bases from V and 1 base from J, leaving 7 bases between. The germline CDR1 and CDR2 sequences are SGHVS and FNYEAQ. CDR3: CASSSGQNTGELFF. CDR3 coding DNA: TGTGCCAGCAGCTCGGGACAGAACACCGGGGAGCTGTTTTTT.

This clone was recorded once. J is TRBJ2-7 and V is TRBV7-9; TRBD1 or TRBD2 may be the D gene (5 bases each). The V gene's germline CDR1 is SEHNR and CDR2 FQNEAQ (reference sequence). V was clipped by 1 base and J by 9 bases, with 13 bases between them. The CDR3 spans 13 residues. CDR3 sequence reads: CASSLVGTHGQYF. The CDR3 coding sequence is TGTGCCAGCAGCTTAGTAGGGACCCACGGGCAGTACTTC.

The gene calls are TRBV18 and TRBJ2-2, with D uncertain. CDR1 and CDR2 from the germline V gene are KGHSH and LQKENI. With 3 bases removed from V and 4 bases from J, the gap between germline ends came to 12 bases. The CDR3 is 15 residues long. CDR3 sequence: CASSPEAPGTGELFF. In DNA, the CDR3 is TGTGCCAGCTCACCCGAGGCACCGGGCACCGGGGAGCTGTTTTTT.

V usage is TRBV6-5 and J usage is TRBJ2-7; 13 positions match TRBD2. V was clipped by 5 bases and J by 5 bases; unmatched bases: 3. Germline lookup yields CDR1 MNHEY and CDR2 SVGAGI. The CDR3 is 14 amino acids. The CDR3 region is CASSRGLAGDEQYF. CDR3 nucleotide sequence: TGTGCCAGCAGTCGAGGACTAGCGGGAGACGAGCAGTACTTC.

The V call is TRBV10-3, the J call TRBJ2-2; 11 bases fit TRBD2. This CDR3 contains 16 residues. Per the germline V gene, CDR1 is ENHRY and CDR2 is SYGVKD. V lost 6 bases to trimming and J lost 3 bases; unmatched junction nucleotides: 6. The CDR3 reads CAISPLSGRDTGELFF. CDR3 nucleotides: TGTGCCATCAGCCCCCTTAGCGGGAGGGACACCGGGGAGCTGTTTTTT.

This clone appeared a single time. The rearrangement joins TRBV9 to TRBJ2-5; 12 positions agree with TRBD2. Judging by the DNA end, TRBJ2-7 fits better; the J call may be wrong. CDR1 is SGDLS and CDR2 is YYNGEE in the germline V gene. This CDR3 is 14 amino acids long. CDR3 sequence (DNA): TGTGCCAGCAGCGTACTAGCGGGGGGGTACGAGCAGTACTTC. It translates to CASSVLAGGYEQYF.

This clone was detected a few times. V usage is TRBV4-1 and J usage is TRBJ2-7; D uncertain. The V end was cut by 0 bases, the J end by 2 bases, with 8 bases between. This CDR3 has 14 residues. Germline V lookup: CDR1 MGHRA, CDR2 YSYEKL. The DNA of the CDR3 is TGCGCCAGCAGCCAAGACTTCGGGCCCTACGAGCAGTACTTC. Its translation is CASSQDFGPYEQYF.

The chain joins TRBV2 to TRBJ1-1; D ambiguous. Trimming pared 4 bases from V and 5 bases from J, leaving 17 bases between. This CDR3 is built from 15 residues. Germline V gives CDR1 SNHLY, CDR2 FYNNEI. The CDR3 DNA reads as TGTGCCAGCAGTGCAGCGAGCCAATCGAGGACTGAAGCTTTCTTT. The encoded protein is CASSAASQSRTEAFF.